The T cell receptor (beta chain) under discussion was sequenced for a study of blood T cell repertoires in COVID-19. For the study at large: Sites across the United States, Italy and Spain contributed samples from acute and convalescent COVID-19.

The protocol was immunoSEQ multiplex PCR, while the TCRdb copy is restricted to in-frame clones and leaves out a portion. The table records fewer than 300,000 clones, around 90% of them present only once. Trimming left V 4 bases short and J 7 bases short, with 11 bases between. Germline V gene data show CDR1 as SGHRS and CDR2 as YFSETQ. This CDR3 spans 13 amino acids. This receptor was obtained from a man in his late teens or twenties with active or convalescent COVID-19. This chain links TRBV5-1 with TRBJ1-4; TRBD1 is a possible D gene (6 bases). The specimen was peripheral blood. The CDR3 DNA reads TGCGCCAGCAGCGGCAGGGGTGGTGAAAAACTGTTTTTT. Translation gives CASSGRGGEKLFF.